The 26 T cell receptor beta chains below all came from one sample that was sequenced in a study of PD-1 blockade in mismatch repair-deficient tumors. Some clones are missing from TCRdb's copy, which holds only in-frame ones; the method was immunoSEQ multiplex PCR. This sample has around 38,000 clones, with roughly three quarters found just once. The input for sequencing was peripheral blood, taken 4 weeks after starting pembrolizumab. Receptors originate from an adult with mismatch repair-deficient cancer.

V usage is TRBV6-5 and J usage is TRBJ1-1, with a tentative D call TRBD1 (5 bases). The CDR3 runs to 16 residues. CDR1 and CDR2 (germline): MNHEY, SVGAGI. V lost 0 bases and J 6 bases, leaving 17 bases between the germline ends. The CDR3 sequence: CASSYSPLSWGAEAFF. The CDR3 DNA is TGTGCCAGCAGTTACTCTCCCCTGAGTTGGGGCGCTGAAGCTTTCTTT.

The genes are TRBV6-7 and TRBJ2-4, with D unresolved. TRBV6-7 is filed as an ORF, its function uncertain. The CDR3 is 15 residues long. V was cut by 6 bases and J by 6 bases, with 18 bases left in between. Here the CDR3 DNA reads TGTGCCAGCAGCGACGTCGTGGGGATGGGAAACATTCAGTACTTC. The encoded protein is CASSDVVGMGNIQYF.

The table lists this clone with a count of one. V gene TRBV10-3 combines with J gene TRBJ2-7; TRBD1 matches at 8 bases. Germline CDR1 is ENHRY and CDR2 is SYGVKD. The V segment lost 6 bases and the J segment 5 bases; nucleotides outside the gene matches: 9. The CDR3 sequence is 14 residues long. The CDR3 protein is CAIRTGAPANEQYF. CDR3 nucleotide sequence: TGTGCCATCAGGACAGGGGCGCCCGCCAACGAGCAGTACTTC.

The CDR3 here is CASSLYRGEGITDTQYF. The CDR3 nucleotides read TGTGCCAGCAGTTTATATCGGGGGGAGGGAATCACAGATACGCAGTATTTT. The chain combines TRBV28 with TRBJ2-3, with 7 bases identical to TRBD2. The CDR3 is 17 residues long. Germline trimming cut 1 base from V and 2 bases from J; bases unmatched to any gene: 9. Germline V gene lookup returns CDR1 MDHEN and CDR2 SYDVKM. The full variable domain, rest sourced from reference TRBV28 and TRBJ2-3, is DVKVTQSSRYLVKRTGEKVFLECVQDMDHENMFWYRQDPGLGLRLIYFSYDVKMKEKGDIPEGYSVSREKKERFSLILESASTNQTSMYLCASSLYRGEGITDTQYFGPGTRLTVL.

The gene calls are TRBV15 and TRBJ2-3; D remains unclear. This CDR3 is 13 amino acids long. From germline, CDR1 is LNHNV and CDR2 YYDKDF (reference sequence). Trimming shortened V by 0 bases and J by 15 bases, and 16 bases separated the two germline ends. Written as DNA, the CDR3 is TGTGCCACCAGCAGAGATCCAGTCCAGAGTAAATATTTT. Translating gives CATSRDPVQSKYF.

J is TRBJ2-1 and V is TRBV14; D may be TRBD1 (5 bases). The V and J ends lost 4 bases and 6 bases respectively, with 13 bases between them. Germline V gene sequence: CDR1 SGHDN, CDR2 FVKESK. CDR3 length: 14 amino acids. The CDR3 here is CASSPIKGSNEQFF. The CDR3 region has the DNA TGTGCCAGCAGCCCAATTAAGGGGTCCAATGAGCAGTTCTTC.

This clone was seen only a few times. The chain links TRBV18 to TRBJ2-7, with TRBD2 matching 14 bases. The germline V gene has CDR1 KGHSH and CDR2 LQKENI. V lost 4 bases and J lost 6; bases outside the gene matches: 5. The CDR3 spans 15 residues. In nucleotides, the CDR3 is TGTGCCAGCTCACGGGGACTAGCGGGAGATGGCGAGCAGTACTTC. Protein sequence: CASSRGLAGDGEQYF. Supplemented by reference TRBV18 and TRBJ2-7, the full variable domain reads NAGVMQNPRHLVRRRGQEARLRCSPMKGHSHVYWYRQLPEEGLKFMVYLQKENIIDESGMPKERFSAEFPKEGPSILRIQQVVRGDSAAYFCASSRGLAGDGEQYFGPGTRLTVT.

The chain recombines TRBV19 with TRBJ1-3; no definite D call. The germline V gene has CDR1 LNHDA and CDR2 SQIVND (reference sequence). CDR3 length: 14 residues. V was trimmed by 7 bases and J by 0 bases, leaving 10 bases between them. DNA of the CDR3: TGTGCCAGTATGGTGGCTTTCTCTGGAAACACCATATATTTT. It codes for CASMVAFSGNTIYF.

The chain uses TRBV16 and TRBJ2-2, with 7 bases fitting TRBD1. The CDR3 is made up of 15 amino acids. The V gene end was trimmed by 8 bases and the J gene end by 4 bases; junction bases not matched to a gene: 10. Germline V gene data show CDR1 as KGHSY and CDR2 as FQNENV. The CDR3 bases are TGTGCCAGCGCAATCACAGGGGCAGTCACCGGGGAGCTGTTTTTT. Protein product: CASAITGAVTGELFF.

The chain uses TRBV7-8 and TRBJ2-1; D is unclear. Germline loops: CDR1 SGHVS, CDR2 FQNEAQ. This CDR3 spans 12 amino acids. Deletions cut 5 bases from V and 1 base from J, with 3 bases between. CDR3 bases: TGTGCCAGCAGCGATTCCTACAATGAGCAGTTCTTC. It yields the protein CASSDSYNEQFF.

The rearrangement uses TRBV7-3 and TRBJ2-1; 7 bases align to TRBD1. The CDR3 runs to 16 residues. V was pared by 5 bases and J by 2 bases, with 9 bases of the junction left unmatched. Germline lookup yields CDR1 SGHTA and CDR2 FQGTGA. The CDR3 DNA reads as TGTGCCAGCAGCCTCCAGAGAGGACAGGCCTACAATGAGCAGTTCTTC. Amino acids: CASSLQRGQAYNEQFF.

This chain uses TRBV21-1 with TRBJ1-5. TRBV21-1 is reported as a pseudogene. CDR3 length: 17 amino acids. CDR3 protein: CASSPGLATWHHQPQHF. The CDR3 DNA follows: TGTGCCAGCAGTCCAGGGCTAGCTACATGGCATCATCAGCCCCAGCATTTT.

V and J are TRBV5-1 and TRBJ2-3; D gene ambiguous. CDR3 length equals 14 residues. Trimming stripped 10 bases from V and 2 bases from J, with 17 bases between. Germline CDR1 reads SGHRS; CDR2 reads YFSETQ. CDR3 amino acids: CACAGGDYTDTQYF. CDR3 in DNA: TGCGCCTGTGCAGGCGGCGATTACACAGATACGCAGTATTTT.

This clone has a handful of counts. The rearrangement links TRBV29-1 to TRBJ1-5, with TRBD1 matching 7 bases. V dropped 4 bases and J dropped 4; count of bases not matched to a gene: 1. CDR3 length: 12 amino acids. The germline CDR1 and CDR2 sequences are SQVTM and ANQGSEA. CDR3 loop: CSVGQGNQPQHF. CDR3 sequence (DNA): TGCAGCGTTGGACAGGGTAATCAGCCCCAGCATTTT.

The chain joins TRBV4-1 to TRBJ1-3; possibly TRBD1 for D (6 bases). The germline gives CDR1 MGHRA, CDR2 YSYEKL. This CDR3 spans 17 amino acids. V was pared by 0 bases and J by 2 bases, with 14 bases between. The CDR3 sequence is CASSQDPPGAAGNTIYF. The CDR3, as DNA: TGCGCCAGCAGCCAAGATCCGCCGGGGGCTGCTGGAAACACCATATATTTT.

The chain links TRBV5-1 to TRBJ2-7; possible D gene TRBD2, 6 bases. Germline V gene data show CDR1 as SGHRS and CDR2 as YFSETQ. The CDR3 has 14 amino acids. V gave up 5 bases and J gave up 3 bases, with 15 bases separating them. CDR3 sequence: CASSTGGNLYEQYF. CDR3 in DNA: TGCGCCAGCAGTACGGGCGGGAATCTCTACGAGCAGTACTTC.

By share, this clone counts as medium-sized. The J gene is TRBJ2-1, the V gene TRBV28; 7 bases are a match to TRBD1. Germline values: CDR1 MDHEN, CDR2 SYDVKM. This CDR3 has 16 residues. V was clipped by 6 bases and J by 2 bases; unmatched bases: 10. The CDR3 bases are TGTGCCAGCAGGGGGGATAGCGACAGGGCCTACAATGAGCAGTTCTTC. Its translation is CASRGDSDRAYNEQFF.

The chain combines TRBV5-6 with TRBJ2-7; weak D call: TRBD2 (6 bases). Deletions cut 2 bases from V and 2 bases from J, with 14 bases between. The CDR3 totals 15 residues. Germline assignment: CDR1 SGHDT and CDR2 YYEEEE. The DNA of the CDR3 is TGTGCCAGCAGCTTCCCCGGGACTCCTACCTACGAGCAGTACTTC. Translating it yields CASSFPGTPTYEQYF.

This clone was detected a few times. Other DNA sequences in the same sample also yield this CDR3. The V and J genes are TRBV28 and TRBJ1-5; possible D gene TRBD1, 5 bases. The CDR3 runs to 15 residues. V lost 1 base and J lost 0, with 7 bases in between. In germline, CDR1 is MDHEN, CDR2 SYDVKM. DNA of the CDR3: TGTGCCAGCAGTTTATCCAGGGCTAGCAATCAGCCCCAGCATTTT. Its protein is CASSLSRASNQPQHF.

The chain is built from TRBV7-3 and TRBJ2-7, with 8 positions matching TRBD2. CDR3 size: 16 residues. V dropped 5 bases and J dropped 2; count of bases not matched to a gene: 11. Looked up from germline, CDR1 is SGHTA and CDR2 is FQGTGA. CDR3 region: CASSPSAGVGPYEQYF. The CDR3 DNA reads TGTGCCAGCAGCCCCTCAGCGGGAGTGGGCCCCTACGAGCAGTACTTC.

V is TRBV29-1 and J is TRBJ2-5; no clear D. The V end was cut by 5 bases, the J end by 3 bases, with 7 bases between. Germline lookup yields CDR1 SQVTM and CDR2 ANQGSEA. The CDR3 loop spans 11 amino acids. CDR3: CSVLGKETQYF. The CDR3 region has the DNA TGCAGCGTTCTGGGGAAAGAGACCCAGTACTTC.

The rearrangement uses TRBV18 and TRBJ2-3; D gene uncertain. Trimming stripped 4 bases from V and 4 bases from J, with 12 bases between. In germline, CDR1 is KGHSH, CDR2 LQKENI. The CDR3 covers 14 residues. The CDR3 loop is CASSRAPNPDTQYF. The CDR3, as DNA: TGTGCCAGCTCACGAGCCCCCAACCCAGATACGCAGTATTTT.

This chain uses TRBV18 with TRBJ2-5, with D tentatively TRBD2 (5 bases). The CDR3 length is 15 residues. V lost 4 bases and J lost 0, with 12 bases in between. Germline V gives CDR1 KGHSH, CDR2 LQKENI. The CDR3 DNA reads TGTGCCAGCTCACGCACCGGAGGCTACCAAGAGACCCAGTACTTC. Translated: CASSRTGGYQETQYF.

The chain uses TRBV7-9 and TRBJ2-1; D might be TRBD1 (5 bases). The CDR3 covers 14 residues. Between the trimmed V and J ends, which lost 4 bases and 2 bases, there was a span of 9 bases. Germline CDR1 SEHNR, CDR2 FQNEAQ (reference sequence). Here the CDR3 DNA reads TGTGCCAGCAGCTGGTCAGGGACCTACAATGAGCAGTTCTTC. Protein: CASSWSGTYNEQFF.

The CDR3 DNA follows: TGTGCCAGCAGCCGCGACAGGGGCTATGGCTACACCTTC. This codes for CASSRDRGYGYTF. The V gene is TRBV6-5, the J gene TRBJ1-2; 8 bases line up with TRBD1. Germline CDR1 is MNHEY and CDR2 is SVGAGI. The CDR3 consists of 13 residues. The J segment lost 4 bases and the V segment lost 6 bases, leaving 4 bases of the junction unmatched.

V and J are TRBV15 and TRBJ1-1, with no clear D. The CDR3 contains 13 residues. Germline V lookup: CDR1 LNHNV, CDR2 YYDKDF (reference sequence). The ends were cut back, 0 bases at V and 3 bases at J, with 5 bases in the middle. In nucleotides, the CDR3 is TGTGCCACCAGCAGAGAACGGTACACTGAAGCTTTCTTT. Protein sequence: CATSRERYTEAFF.